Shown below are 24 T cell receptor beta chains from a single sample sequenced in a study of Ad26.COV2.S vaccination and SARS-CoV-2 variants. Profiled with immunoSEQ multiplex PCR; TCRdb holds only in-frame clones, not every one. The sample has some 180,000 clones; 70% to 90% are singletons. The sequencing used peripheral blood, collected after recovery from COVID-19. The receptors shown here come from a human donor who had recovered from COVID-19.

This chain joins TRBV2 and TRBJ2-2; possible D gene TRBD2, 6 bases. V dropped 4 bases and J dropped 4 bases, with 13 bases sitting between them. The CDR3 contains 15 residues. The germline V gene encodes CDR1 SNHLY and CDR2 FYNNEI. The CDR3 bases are TGTGCCAGCAGTGGCTTAGGCGGGGTCACCGGGGAGCTGTTTTTT. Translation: CASSGLGGVTGELFF.

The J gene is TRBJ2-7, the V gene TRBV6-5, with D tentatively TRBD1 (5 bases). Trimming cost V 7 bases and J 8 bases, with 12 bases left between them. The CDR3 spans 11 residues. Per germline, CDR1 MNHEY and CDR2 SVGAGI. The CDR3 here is CASKQVTKQYF. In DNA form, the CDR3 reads TGTGCCAGCAAACAGGTAACGAAGCAGTACTTC.

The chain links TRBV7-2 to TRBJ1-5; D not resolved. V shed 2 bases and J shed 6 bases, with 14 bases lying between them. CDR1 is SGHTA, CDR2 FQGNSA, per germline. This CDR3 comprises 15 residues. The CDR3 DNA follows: TGTGCCAGCAGCTTAAGTAGAGGGAATAGTCAGCCCCAGCATTTT. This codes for CASSLSRGNSQPQHF.

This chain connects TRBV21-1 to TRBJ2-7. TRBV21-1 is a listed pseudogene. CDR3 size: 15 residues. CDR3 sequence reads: CASSKSRGTSYEQYF. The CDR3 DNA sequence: TGTGCCAGCAGCAAGTCGAGGGGAACCTCCTACGAGCAGTACTTC.

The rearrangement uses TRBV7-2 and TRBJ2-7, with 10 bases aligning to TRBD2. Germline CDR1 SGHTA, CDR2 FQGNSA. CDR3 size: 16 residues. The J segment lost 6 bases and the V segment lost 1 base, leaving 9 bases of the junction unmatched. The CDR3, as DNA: TGTGCCAGCAGCTTAGTCGCTAGCGGGGGCCTGGGCGAGCAGTACTTC. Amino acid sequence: CASSLVASGGLGEQYF.

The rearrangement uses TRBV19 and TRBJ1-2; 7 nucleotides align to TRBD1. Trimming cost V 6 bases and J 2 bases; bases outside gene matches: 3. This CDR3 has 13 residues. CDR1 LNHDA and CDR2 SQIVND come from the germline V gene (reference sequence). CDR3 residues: CASSRDRNYGYTF. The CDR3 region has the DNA TGTGCCAGTAGCCGGGACAGAAACTATGGCTACACCTTC.

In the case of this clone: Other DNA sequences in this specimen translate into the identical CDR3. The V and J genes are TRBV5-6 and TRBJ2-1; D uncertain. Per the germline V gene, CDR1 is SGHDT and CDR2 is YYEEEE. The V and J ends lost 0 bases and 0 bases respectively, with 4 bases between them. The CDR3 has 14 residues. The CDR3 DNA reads TGTGCCAGCAGCTTGGGCAGCTCCTACAATGAGCAGTTCTTC. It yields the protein CASSLGSSYNEQFF.

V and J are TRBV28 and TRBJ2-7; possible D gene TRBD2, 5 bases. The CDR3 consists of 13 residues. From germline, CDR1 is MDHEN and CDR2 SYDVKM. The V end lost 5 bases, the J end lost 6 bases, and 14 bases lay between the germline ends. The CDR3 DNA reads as TGTGCCAGCAGTCTCCCCCGGGCGGGCGAGCAGTACTTC. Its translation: CASSLPRAGEQYF.

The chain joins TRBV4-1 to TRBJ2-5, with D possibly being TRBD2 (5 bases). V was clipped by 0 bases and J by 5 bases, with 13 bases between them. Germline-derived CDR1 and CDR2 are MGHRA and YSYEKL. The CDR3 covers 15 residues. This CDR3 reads CASSQEEDPPETQYF. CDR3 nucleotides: TGCGCCAGCAGCCAAGAGGAGGACCCCCCCGAGACCCAGTACTTC.

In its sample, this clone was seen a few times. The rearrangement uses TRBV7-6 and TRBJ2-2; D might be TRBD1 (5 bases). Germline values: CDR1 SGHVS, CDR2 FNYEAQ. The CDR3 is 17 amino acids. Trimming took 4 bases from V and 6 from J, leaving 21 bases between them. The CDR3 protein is CASSSLSGQVLSGELFF. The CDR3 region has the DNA TGTGCCAGCAGCTCCCTTTCCGGACAAGTTCTATCCGGGGAGCTGTTTTTT. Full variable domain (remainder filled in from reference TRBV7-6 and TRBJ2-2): GAGVSQSPRYKVTKRGQDVALRCDPISGHVSLYWYRQALGQGPEFLTYFNYEAQQDKSGLPNDRFSAERPEGSISTLTIQRTEQRDSAMYRCASSSLSGQVLSGELFFGEGSRLTVL.

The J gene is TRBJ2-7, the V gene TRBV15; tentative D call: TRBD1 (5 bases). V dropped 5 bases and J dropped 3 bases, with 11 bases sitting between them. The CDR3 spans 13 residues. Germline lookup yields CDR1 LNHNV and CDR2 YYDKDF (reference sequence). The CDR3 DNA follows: TGTGCCACCAGCCTTGCTCAGGGCTACGAGCAGTACTTC. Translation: CATSLAQGYEQYF.

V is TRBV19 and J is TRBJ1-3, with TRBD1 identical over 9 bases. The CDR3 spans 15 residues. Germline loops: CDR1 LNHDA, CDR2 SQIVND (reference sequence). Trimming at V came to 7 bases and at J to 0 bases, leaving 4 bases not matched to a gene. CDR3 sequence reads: CASIRDRASGNTIYF. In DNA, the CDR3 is TGTGCCAGTATCCGGGACAGGGCCTCTGGAAACACCATATATTTT.

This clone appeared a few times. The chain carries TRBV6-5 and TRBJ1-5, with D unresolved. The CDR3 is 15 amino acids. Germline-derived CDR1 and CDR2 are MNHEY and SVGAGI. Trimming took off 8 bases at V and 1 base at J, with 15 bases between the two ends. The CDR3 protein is CASDPDPRSNQPQHF. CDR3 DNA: TGTGCCAGCGACCCGGACCCGAGGAGCAATCAGCCCCAGCATTTT.

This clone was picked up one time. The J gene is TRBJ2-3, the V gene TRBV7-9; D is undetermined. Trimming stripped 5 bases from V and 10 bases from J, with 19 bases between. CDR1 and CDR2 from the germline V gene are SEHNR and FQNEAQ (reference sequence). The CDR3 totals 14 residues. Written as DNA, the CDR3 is TGTGCCAGCAGCCCCACCCCGGGCCCCCGGGCGCAGTATTTT. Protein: CASSPTPGPRAQYF.

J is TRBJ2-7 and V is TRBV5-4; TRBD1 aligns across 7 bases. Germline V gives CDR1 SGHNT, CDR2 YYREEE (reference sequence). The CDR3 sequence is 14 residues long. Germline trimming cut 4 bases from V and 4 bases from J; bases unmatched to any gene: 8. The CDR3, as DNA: TGTGCCAGCAGCCCGGGACAGAGAGGTTACGAGCAGTACTTC. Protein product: CASSPGQRGYEQYF.

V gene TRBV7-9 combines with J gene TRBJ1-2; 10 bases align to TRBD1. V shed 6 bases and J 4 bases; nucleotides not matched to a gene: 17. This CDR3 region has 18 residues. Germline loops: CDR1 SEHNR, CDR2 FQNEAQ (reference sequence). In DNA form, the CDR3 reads TGTGCCAGCAGTTTTGACAGGGGGCTCGAGAGACCCCCCTATGGCTACACCTTC. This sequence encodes CASSFDRGLERPPYGYTF.

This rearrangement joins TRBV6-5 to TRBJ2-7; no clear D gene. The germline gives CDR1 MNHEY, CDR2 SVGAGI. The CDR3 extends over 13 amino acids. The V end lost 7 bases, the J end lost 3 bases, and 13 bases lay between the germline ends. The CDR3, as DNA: TGTGCCAGCACCAGGACCAACAGCTACGAGCAGTACTTC. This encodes CASTRTNSYEQYF.

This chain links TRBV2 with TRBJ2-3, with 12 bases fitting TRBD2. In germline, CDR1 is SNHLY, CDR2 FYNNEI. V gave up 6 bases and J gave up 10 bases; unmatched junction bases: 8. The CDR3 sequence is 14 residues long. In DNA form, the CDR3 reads TGTGCCAGCAGCCAAACTAGCGGGAGGATGGCGCAGTATTTT. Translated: CASSQTSGRMAQYF. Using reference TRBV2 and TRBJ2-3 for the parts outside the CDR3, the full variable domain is EPEVTQTPSHQVTQMGQEVILRCVPISNHLYFYWYRQILGQKVEFLVSFYNNEISEKSEIFDDQFSVERPDGSNFTLKIRSTKLEDSAMYFCASSQTSGRMAQYFGPGTRLTVL.

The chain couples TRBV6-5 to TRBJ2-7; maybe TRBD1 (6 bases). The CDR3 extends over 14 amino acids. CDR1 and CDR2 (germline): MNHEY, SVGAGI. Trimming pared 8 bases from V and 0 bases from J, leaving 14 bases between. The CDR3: CASSLWDNSYEQYF. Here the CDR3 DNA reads TGTGCCAGCTCCCTATGGGACAACTCCTACGAGCAGTACTTC.

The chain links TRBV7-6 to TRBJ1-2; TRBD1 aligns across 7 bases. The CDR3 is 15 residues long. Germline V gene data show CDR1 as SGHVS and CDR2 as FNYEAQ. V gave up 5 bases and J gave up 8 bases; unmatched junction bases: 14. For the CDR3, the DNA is TGTGCCAGCAGCGGGGGACAGCCAAGGGAGAAAGGCTACACCTTC. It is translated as CASSGGQPREKGYTF.

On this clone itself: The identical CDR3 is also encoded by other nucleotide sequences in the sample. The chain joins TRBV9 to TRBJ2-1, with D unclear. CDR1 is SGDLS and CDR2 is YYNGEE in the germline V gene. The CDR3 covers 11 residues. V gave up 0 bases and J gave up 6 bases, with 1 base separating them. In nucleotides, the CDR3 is TGTGCCAGCAGCGTAGCCAATGAGCAGTTCTTC. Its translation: CASSVANEQFF.

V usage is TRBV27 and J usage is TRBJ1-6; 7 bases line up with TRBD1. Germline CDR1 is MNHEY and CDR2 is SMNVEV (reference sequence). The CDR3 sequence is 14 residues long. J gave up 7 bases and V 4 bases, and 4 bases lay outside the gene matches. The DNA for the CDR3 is TGTGCCAGCAGTTCAGACAGGGTGAATTCACCCCTCCACTTT. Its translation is CASSSDRVNSPLHF.

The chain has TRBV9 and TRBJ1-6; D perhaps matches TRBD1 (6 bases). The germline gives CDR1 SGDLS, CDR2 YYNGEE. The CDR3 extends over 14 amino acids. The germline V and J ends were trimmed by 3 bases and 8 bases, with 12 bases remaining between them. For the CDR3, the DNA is TGTGCCAGCAGCGCCCCGGGACACCATTCACCCCTCCACTTT. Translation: CASSAPGHHSPLHF. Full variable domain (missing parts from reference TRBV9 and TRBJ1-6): DSGVTQTPKHLITATGQRVTLRCSPRSGDLSVYWYQQSLDQGLQFLIQYYNGEERAKGNILERFSAQQFPDLHSELNLSSLELGDSALYFCASSAPGHHSPLHFGNGTRLTVT.

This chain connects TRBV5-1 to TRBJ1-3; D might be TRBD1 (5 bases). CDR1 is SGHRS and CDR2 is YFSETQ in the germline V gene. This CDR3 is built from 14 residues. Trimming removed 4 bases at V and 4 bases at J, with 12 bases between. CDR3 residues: CASSVDIRGNTIYF. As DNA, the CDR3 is TGCGCCAGCAGCGTGGACATCCGCGGAAACACCATATATTTT. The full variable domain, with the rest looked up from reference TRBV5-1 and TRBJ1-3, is KAGVTQTPRYLIKTRGQQVTLSCSPISGHRSVSWYQQTPGQGLQFLFEYFSETQRNKGNFPGRFSGRQFSNSRSEMNVSTLELGDSALYLCASSVDIRGNTIYFGEGSWLTVV.